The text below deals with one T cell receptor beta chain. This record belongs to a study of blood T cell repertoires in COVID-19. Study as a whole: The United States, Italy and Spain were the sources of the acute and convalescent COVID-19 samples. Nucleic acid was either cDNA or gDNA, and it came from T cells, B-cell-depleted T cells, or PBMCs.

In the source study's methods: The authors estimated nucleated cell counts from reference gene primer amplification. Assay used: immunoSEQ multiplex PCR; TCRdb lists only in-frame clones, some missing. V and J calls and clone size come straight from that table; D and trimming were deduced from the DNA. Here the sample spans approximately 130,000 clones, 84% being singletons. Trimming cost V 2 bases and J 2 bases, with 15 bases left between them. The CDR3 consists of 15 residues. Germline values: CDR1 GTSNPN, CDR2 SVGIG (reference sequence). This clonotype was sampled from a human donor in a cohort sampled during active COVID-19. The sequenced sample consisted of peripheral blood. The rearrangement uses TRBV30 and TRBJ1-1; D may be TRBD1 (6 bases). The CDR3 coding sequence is TGTGCCTGGAGTTTACCACGGGGGGCCAACACTGAAGCTTTCTTT. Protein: CAWSLPRGANTEAFF.